This passage covers 14 T cell receptor beta chains from one sample sequenced in a study. TCRdb analysed the RT-PCR reads with MiXCR anew, one entry per CDR3 protein. In the table there are about 680,000 distinct CDR3 sequences, approximately 15% of which are singletons. Sequenced material: memory CD4+ T cells from blood. All receptors derive from a female donor in good health, serving as a healthy control.

The chain is built from TRBV6-6 and TRBJ2-7, with D unresolved. Per germline, CDR1 MNHNY and CDR2 SVGAGI (reference sequence). V was shortened by 2 bases and J by 2 bases, with 7 bases between the two germline ends. The length of the CDR3 is 13 residues. CDR3 sequence reads: CASSYQNTYEQYF. The CDR3, as DNA: TGTGCCAGCAGTTACCAAAATACCTACGAGCAGTACTTC.

The chain couples TRBV4-2 to TRBJ1-4, with D hard to call. Germline V gene sequence: CDR1 LGHNA, CDR2 YNFKEQ. The CDR3 runs 16 residues. Trimming removed 1 base from V and 7 bases from J, with 16 bases in between. This chain's CDR3 is CASSQVRYEKGEKLFF. The CDR3 nucleotides are TGTGCCAGCAGCCAAGTACGTTATGAGAAGGGTGAAAAACTGTTTTTT.

The chain carries TRBV5-1 and TRBJ2-5; D remains unclear. The V gene's germline CDR1 is SGHRS and CDR2 YFSETQ. The V and J ends lost 0 bases and 4 bases respectively, with 10 bases between them. The CDR3 has 14 amino acids. In DNA, the CDR3 is TGCGCCAGCAGCTTGGTGGGCCCTCGAGAGACCCAGTACTTC. This encodes CASSLVGPRETQYF.

The V gene is TRBV7-9, the J gene TRBJ2-7; 13 bases are a match to TRBD2. Trimming removed 1 base from V and 2 bases from J; junction bases left unmatched: 8. CDR3 size: 18 residues. Germline V gene lookup returns CDR1 SEHNR and CDR2 FQNEAQ (reference sequence). The CDR3 nucleotides read TGTGCCAGCAGCTTAGGGACTAGCGGGAGATCAGGGACCTACGAGCAGTACTTC. Residues: CASSLGTSGRSGTYEQYF.

This clonotype was detected many times. The chain is built from TRBV10-2 and TRBJ2-1; unclear D gene. Per the germline V gene, CDR1 is WSHSY and CDR2 is SAAADI. This CDR3 is 15 amino acids long. Trimming removed 3 bases at V and 9 bases at J, with 18 bases between. This chain's CDR3 is CASSDHQRQYGEQFF. The CDR3 coding sequence is TGCGCCAGCAGTGATCACCAGCGCCAGTACGGTGAGCAGTTCTTC.

This clonotype was detected many times. The gene calls are TRBV12-3 or TRBV12-4 and TRBJ2-2; maybe TRBD2 (6 bases). There are 14 residues in the CDR3. The V gene lost 8 bases and the J gene lost 3 bases, with 13 bases spanning the gap. The CDR3: CASGGTFYTGELFF. CDR3 bases: TGTGCCAGCGGGGGGACTTTTTACACCGGGGAGCTGTTTTTT.

This chain uses TRBV7-2 with TRBJ2-1; D may match TRBD1 or TRBD2 (6 bases each). V was pared by 8 bases and J by 0 bases, with 11 bases between. Looked up from germline, CDR1 is SGHTA and CDR2 is FQGNSA. The CDR3 has 14 amino acids. The CDR3 coding sequence is TGTGCCAGCGGGGGGCGCGTCTCCTACAATGAGCAGTTCTTC. As protein: CASGGRVSYNEQFF. Variable domain in full (rest from reference TRBV7-2 and TRBJ2-1): GAGVSQSPSNKVTEKGKDVELRCDPISGHTALYWYRQSLGQGLEFLIYFQGNSAPDKSGLPSDRFSAERTGGSVSTLTIQRTQQEDSAVYLCASGGRVSYNEQFFGPGTRLTVL.

The table lists this clonotype with many counts. The chain carries TRBV29-1 and TRBJ2-1; 9 bases are shared with TRBD2. Germline V lookup: CDR1 SQVTM, CDR2 ANQGSEA. V was pared by 6 bases and J by 0 bases, with 9 bases of the junction left unmatched. The CDR3 runs to 16 residues. The CDR3 here is CSVTRTSVSSYNEQFF. In DNA, the CDR3 is TGCAGCGTGACCCGGACTAGCGTGAGCTCCTACAATGAGCAGTTCTTC.

This clonotype came up many times. V and J are TRBV20-1 and TRBJ2-1; D might be TRBD1 (6 bases). The V and J ends lost 0 bases and 2 bases respectively, with 23 bases between them. This CDR3 spans 19 amino acids. The V gene's germline CDR1 is DFQATT and CDR2 SNEGSKA (reference sequence). DNA of the CDR3: TGCAGTGCTAGAGAGGGGGCCGCCTGGTCTAGCAATCCCTACAATGAGCAGTTCTTC. Protein sequence: CSAREGAAWSSNPYNEQFF.

This clonotype has more than one count but fewer than ten. The chain links TRBV12-3 or TRBV12-4 to TRBJ2-1; D could derive from TRBD1 or TRBD2 (6 bases each). This CDR3 is built from 12 residues. V lost 6 bases to trimming and J lost 12 bases, with 15 bases between them. CDR3 sequence reads: CASRTGGGGQFF. The CDR3 nucleotides read TGTGCCAGCAGGACCGGGGGCGGTGGGCAGTTCTTC.

This clonotype was observed a handful of times. This chain joins TRBV5-1 and TRBJ2-3; tentatively, D is TRBD2 (5 bases). There are 16 residues in the CDR3. Per the germline V gene, CDR1 is SGHRS and CDR2 is YFSETQ. V dropped 0 bases and J dropped 0 bases, with 11 bases sitting between them. CDR3 loop: CASSLGSGASTDTQYF. The CDR3 DNA reads TGCGCCAGCAGCTTGGGAAGCGGTGCTAGCACAGATACGCAGTATTTT. Full variable domain (rest looked up from reference TRBV5-1 and TRBJ2-3): KAGVTQTPRYLIKTRGQQVTLSCSPISGHRSVSWYQQTPGQGLQFLFEYFSETQRNKGNFPGRFSGRQFSNSRSEMNVSTLELGDSALYLCASSLGSGASTDTQYFGPGTRLTVL.

This clonotype was seen a handful of times. This chain connects TRBV3-1 to TRBJ1-5; D unresolved. V lost 0 bases and J 5 bases, leaving 11 bases between the germline ends. The germline gives CDR1 LGHDT, CDR2 YNNKEL (reference sequence). The CDR3 totals 15 residues. CDR3 sequence (DNA): TGTGCCAGCAGCCAAGATATAGGGAGCTATCAGCCCCAGCATTTT. Translating it yields CASSQDIGSYQPQHF. Variable domain in full (rest from reference TRBV3-1 and TRBJ1-5): DTAVSQTPKYLVTQMGNDKSIKCEQNLGHDTMYWYKQDSKKFLKIMFSYNNKELIINETVPNRFSPKSPDKAHLNLHINSLELGDSAVYFCASSQDIGSYQPQHFGDGTRLSIL.

The rearrangement links TRBV10-3 to TRBJ2-6; unclear D gene. CDR1 is ENHRY, CDR2 SYGVKD, per germline. The length of the CDR3 is 13 residues. Deletions cut 7 bases from V and 0 bases from J, with 4 bases between. The CDR3 nucleotides are TGTGCCATCACCAGCTCTGGGGCCAACGTCCTGACTTTC. Its translation: CAITSSGANVLTF.

This clonotype was observed at least ten times. The V and J genes are TRBV7-3 and TRBJ2-2; 8 nucleotides match TRBD1. J lost 2 bases, V lost 0 bases, and 5 bases had no gene match. The CDR3 contains 17 residues. CDR1 SGHTA and CDR2 FQGTGA come from the germline V gene. CDR3 DNA sequence: TGTGCCAGCAGCTTAACGGGTGCAGGGGGCAACACCGGGGAGCTGTTTTTT. Protein sequence: CASSLTGAGGNTGELFF.